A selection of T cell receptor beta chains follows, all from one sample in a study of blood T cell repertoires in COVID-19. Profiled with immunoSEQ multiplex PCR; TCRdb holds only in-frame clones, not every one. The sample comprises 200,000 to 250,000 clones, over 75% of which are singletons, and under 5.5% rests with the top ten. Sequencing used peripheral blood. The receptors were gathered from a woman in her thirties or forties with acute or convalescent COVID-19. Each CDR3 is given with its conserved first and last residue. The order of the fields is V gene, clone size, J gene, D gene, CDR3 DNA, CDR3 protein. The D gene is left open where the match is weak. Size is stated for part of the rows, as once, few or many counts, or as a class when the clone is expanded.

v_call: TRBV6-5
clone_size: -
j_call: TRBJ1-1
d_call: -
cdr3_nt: TGTGCCAGCAGTTACGAGGGGGAGGGGAACACTGAAGCTTTCTTT
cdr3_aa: CASSYEGEGNTEAFF

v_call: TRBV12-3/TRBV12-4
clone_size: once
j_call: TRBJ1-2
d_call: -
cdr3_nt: TGTGCCAGCAGCCGCGACAGATGGAATGGCTACACCTTC
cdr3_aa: CASSRDRWNGYTF

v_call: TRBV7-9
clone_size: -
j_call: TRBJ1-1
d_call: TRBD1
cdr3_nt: TGTGCCAGCAGCGTAACAGGGGCCGCGGTCACTGAAGCTTTCTTT
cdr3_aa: CASSVTGAAVTEAFF

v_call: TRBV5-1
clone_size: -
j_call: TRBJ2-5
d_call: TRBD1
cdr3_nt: TGCGCCAGCAGCTTGGCCGGACAGGGAGCCAAGGAGACCCAGTACTTC
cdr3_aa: CASSLAGQGAKETQYF

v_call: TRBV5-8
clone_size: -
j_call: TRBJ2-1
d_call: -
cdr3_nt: TGTGCCAGCAGCTTGGGGCTTAACTCCTACAATGAGCAGTTCTTC
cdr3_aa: CASSLGLNSYNEQFF

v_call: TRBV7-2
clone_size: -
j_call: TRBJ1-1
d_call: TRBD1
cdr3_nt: TGTGCCAGCAGCTTAAACAGGGGTCACACTGAAGCTTTCTTT
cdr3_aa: CASSLNRGHTEAFF

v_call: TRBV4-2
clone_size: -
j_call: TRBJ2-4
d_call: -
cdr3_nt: TGTGCCAGCAGCCAAGATGGGGCGGGGACCCAAAACATTCAGTACTTC
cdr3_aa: CASSQDGAGTQNIQYF

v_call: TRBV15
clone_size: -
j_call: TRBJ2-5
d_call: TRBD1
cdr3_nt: TGTGCCACCAGCCGATTCCGGGACAGGGGTCAAGAGACCCAGTACTTC
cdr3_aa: CATSRFRDRGQETQYF

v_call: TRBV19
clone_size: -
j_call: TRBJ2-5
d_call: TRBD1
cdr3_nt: TGTGCCAGTAGTGCCCGGACAGGTCCAGGTACCCAGTACTTC
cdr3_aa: CASSARTGPGTQYF

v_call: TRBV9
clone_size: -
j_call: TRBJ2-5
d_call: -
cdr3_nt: TGTGCCAGCAGCCCAGGGGACGTCCAAGAGACCCAGTACTTC
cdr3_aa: CASSPGDVQETQYF

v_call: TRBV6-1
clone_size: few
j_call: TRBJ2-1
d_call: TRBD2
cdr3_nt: TGTGCCAGCAGTGATCTAGCGGGGACCCCCAATGAGCAGTTCTTC
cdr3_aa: CASSDLAGTPNEQFF

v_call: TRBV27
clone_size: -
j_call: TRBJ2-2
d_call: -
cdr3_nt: TGTGCCAGCAGTTTATATAGCGTGGACACCGGGGAGCTGTTTTTT
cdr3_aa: CASSLYSVDTGELFF

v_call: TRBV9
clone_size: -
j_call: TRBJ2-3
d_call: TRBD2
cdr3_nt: TGTGCCAGCAGCGTAGGGGCTAGCGGGGCTCATACGCAGTATTTT
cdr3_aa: CASSVGASGAHTQYF

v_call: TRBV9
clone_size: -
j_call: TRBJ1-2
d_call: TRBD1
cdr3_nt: TGTGCCAGCAGCGGCAATTACAGGGGGCAGTTCGATGGCTACACCTTC
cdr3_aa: CASSGNYRGQFDGYTF

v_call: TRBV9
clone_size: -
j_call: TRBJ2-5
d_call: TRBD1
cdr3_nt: TGTGCCAGCAGCGCCGGGACAGTGCAAGAGACCCAGTACTTC
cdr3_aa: CASSAGTVQETQYF

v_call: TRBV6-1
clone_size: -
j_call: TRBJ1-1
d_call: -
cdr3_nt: TGTGCCAGCAGTGAGCAGAACGTGAACACTGAAGCTTTCTTT
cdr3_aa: CASSEQNVNTEAFF

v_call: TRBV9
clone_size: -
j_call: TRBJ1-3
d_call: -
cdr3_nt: TGTGCCAGCAGCGTAGACAAAATCCAGGGGGGAAACACCATATATTTT
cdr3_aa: CASSVDKIQGGNTIYF

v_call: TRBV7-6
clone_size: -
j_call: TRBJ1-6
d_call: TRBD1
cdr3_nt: TGTGCCAGCAGCTTATCGAGGACAGGGGGGTTCTATAATTCACCCCTCCACTTT
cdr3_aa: CASSLSRTGGFYNSPLHF

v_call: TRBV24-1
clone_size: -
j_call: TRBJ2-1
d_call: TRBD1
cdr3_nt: TGTGCCACCAGTGATTTTAGCTCGGGACAGGGGTTTCATGAGCAGTTCTTC
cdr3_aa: CATSDFSSGQGFHEQFF

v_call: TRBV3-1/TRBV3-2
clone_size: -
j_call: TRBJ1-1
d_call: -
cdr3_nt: TGTGCCAGCAGCCAAGTCAGTTCAGGGGCCTCAGTGGCTTTCTTT
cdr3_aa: CASSQVSSGASVAFF

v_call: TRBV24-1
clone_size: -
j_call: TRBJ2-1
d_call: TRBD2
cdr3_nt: TGTGCCACGGGGGAGAGCGGGGGGAACTACAATGAGCAGTTCTTC
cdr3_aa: CATGESGGNYNEQFF

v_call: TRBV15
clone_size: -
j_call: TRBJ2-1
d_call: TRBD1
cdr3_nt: TGTGCCAGCTCGATTGGACAGGGTAACTACAATGAGCAGTTCTTC
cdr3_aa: CASSIGQGNYNEQFF

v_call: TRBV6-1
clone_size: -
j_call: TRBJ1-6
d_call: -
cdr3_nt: TGTGCCAGCAGTGAAGCCCTCCTAAGCTCCTATAATTCACCCCTCCACTTT
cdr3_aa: CASSEALLSSYNSPLHF

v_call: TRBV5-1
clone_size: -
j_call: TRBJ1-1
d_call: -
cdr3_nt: TGCGCCAGCAGCTTGCCTAGAGGACAGCTGAACACTGAAGCTTTCTTT
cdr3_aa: CASSLPRGQLNTEAFF

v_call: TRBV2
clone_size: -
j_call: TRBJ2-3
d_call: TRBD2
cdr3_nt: TGTGCCACCTCCTCAGGACTAGCTAACACAGATACGCAGTATTTT
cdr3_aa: CATSSGLANTDTQYF

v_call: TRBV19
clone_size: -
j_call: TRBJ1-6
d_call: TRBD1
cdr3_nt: TGTGCCAGTAGTTGGGACAGTAGTGCCTATAATTCACCCCTCCACTTT
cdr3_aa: CASSWDSSAYNSPLHF

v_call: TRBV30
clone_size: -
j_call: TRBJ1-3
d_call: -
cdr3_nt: TGTGCCTGGAATGTTCCAGGGCTGAGCTCTGGAAACACCATATATTTT
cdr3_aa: CAWNVPGLSSGNTIYF

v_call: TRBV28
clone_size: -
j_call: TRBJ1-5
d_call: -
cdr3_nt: TGTGCCAGCAAAACAGCGGGGGTTCAGCCCCAGCATTTT
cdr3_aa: CASKTAGVQPQHF

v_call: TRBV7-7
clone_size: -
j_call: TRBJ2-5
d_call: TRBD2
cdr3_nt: TGTGCCAGCAGCTACGGCGGGGGGGCTCAAGAGACCCAGTACTTC
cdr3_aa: CASSYGGGAQETQYF

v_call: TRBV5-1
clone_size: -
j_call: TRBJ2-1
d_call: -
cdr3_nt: TGCGCCAGCAGCTCTAGGTACAATGAGCAGTTCTTC
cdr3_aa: CASSSRYNEQFF

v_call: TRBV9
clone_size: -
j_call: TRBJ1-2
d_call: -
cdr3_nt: TGTGCCAGCAGCGTAGCGGGGGGGAACTATGGCTACACCTTC
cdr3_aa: CASSVAGGNYGYTF

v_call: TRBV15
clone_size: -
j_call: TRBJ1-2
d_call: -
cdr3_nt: TGTGCCACCAGCAGAGCAATACTGGGAGGCTATGGCTACACCTTC
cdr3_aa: CATSRAILGGYGYTF

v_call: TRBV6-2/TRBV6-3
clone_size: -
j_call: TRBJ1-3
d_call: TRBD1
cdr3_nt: TGTGCCAGCAGCCGGGACAGGGGAGACACCATATATTTT
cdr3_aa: CASSRDRGDTIYF

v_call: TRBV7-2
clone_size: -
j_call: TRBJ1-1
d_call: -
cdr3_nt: TGTGCCAGCAGCTTAGTGCTAATGAACACTGAAGCTTTCTTT
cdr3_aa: CASSLVLMNTEAFF

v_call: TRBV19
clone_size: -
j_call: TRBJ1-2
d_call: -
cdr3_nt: TGTGCCAGTACCACCTCCCGCCCGGGAATCAACTATGGCTACACCTTC
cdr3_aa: CASTTSRPGINYGYTF

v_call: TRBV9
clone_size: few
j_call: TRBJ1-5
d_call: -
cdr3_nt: TGTGCCAGCAGCGTAGGAACGGGAGGTGTGCCCCAGCATTTT
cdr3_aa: CASSVGTGGVPQHF

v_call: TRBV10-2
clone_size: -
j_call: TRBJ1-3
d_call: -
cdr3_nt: TGCGCCAGCGCGTTACAGGCTAGCTCTGGAAACACCATATATTTT
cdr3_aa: CASALQASSGNTIYF